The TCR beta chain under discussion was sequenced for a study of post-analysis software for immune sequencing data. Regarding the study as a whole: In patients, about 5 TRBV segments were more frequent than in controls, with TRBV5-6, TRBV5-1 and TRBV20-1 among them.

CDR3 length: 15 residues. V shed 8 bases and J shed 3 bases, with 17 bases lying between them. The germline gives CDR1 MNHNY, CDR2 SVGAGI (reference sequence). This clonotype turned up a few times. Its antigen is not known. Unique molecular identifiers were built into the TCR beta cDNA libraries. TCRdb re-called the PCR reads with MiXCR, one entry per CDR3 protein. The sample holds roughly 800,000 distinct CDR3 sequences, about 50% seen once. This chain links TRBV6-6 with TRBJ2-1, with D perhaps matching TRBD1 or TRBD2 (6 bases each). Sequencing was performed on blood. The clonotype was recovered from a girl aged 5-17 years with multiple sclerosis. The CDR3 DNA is TGTGCCAGCTGCCAGGAGGGGGGTGGCTACAATGAGCAGTTCTTC. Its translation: CASCQEGGGYNEQFF.